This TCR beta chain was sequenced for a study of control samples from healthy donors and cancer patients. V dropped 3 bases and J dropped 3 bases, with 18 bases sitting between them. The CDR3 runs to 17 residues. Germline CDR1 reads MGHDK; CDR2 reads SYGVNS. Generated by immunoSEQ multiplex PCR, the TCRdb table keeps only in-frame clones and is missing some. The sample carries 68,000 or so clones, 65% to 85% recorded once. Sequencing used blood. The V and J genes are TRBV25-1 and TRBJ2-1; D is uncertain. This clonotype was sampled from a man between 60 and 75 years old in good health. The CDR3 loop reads CASSEIGVQSLYNEQFF. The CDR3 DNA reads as TGTGCCAGCAGTGAGATTGGGGTGCAGTCTCTCTACAATGAGCAGTTCTTC.